The T cell receptor beta chain described here comes from a study of beta chain bispecific antibodies for T cell cancers (dated by TCRdb to about 2021). With respect to the entire study: Healthy donor T cells were cocultured with T cell leukemia lines and bispecific antibodies, and TRBV sequencing of the surviving cells was then used to measure how much each TRBV family was depleted. Jurkat cells expressed surface TRBV12 (TRBV12-3), and HPB-ALL cells expressed surface TRBV5-5. The paper's findings and limits, for the study overall: Every sequenced sample contained a mix of leukemia cell line cells and normal T cells, and most targeted TRBV signal came from the leukemia cells rather than from the normal T cells. Relative to anti-CD19, the TRBV12-3 share of total TRBV signal was reduced by approximately 99% after anti-TRBV12 exposure, whereas a nonsignificant approximately 40% decrease was observed for TRBV12-4. Relative to anti-CD19, TRBV5-5 signal was reduced by 95% to 99% and signal from the closely related TRBV5-6 was reduced by under 92% after anti-TRBV5-5 exposure. Cross-reactivity of the anti-TRBV5-5 antibody with TRBV5-6 was attributed to high sequence similarity between the two genes.

Unique molecular identifier barcodes were incorporated into the libraries and were used for clonotype quantification. Qiagen AllPrep DNA/RNA Micro kits were used to isolate total RNA, and an Agilent TapeStation was used to check RNA quality. TCR beta libraries were built by 5' RACE: cDNA synthesis followed by two PCR steps using TCR beta constant-region gene-specific primers. Sequencing of the TCR beta libraries was performed on an Illumina MiSeq platform. The authors' analysis ran thus. Reads were processed with MIGEC, MiXCR and VDJtools. Clonotype frequency was computed as the clonotype's share of unique molecular identifiers among all unique molecular identifiers in the sample. Nonfunctional TRBV genes listed as pseudogenes or open reading frames in IMGT, such as TRBV1, TRBV12-1 and TRBV21, were excluded. TCRdb trimmed public reads at Q25 via fastp, called clones via MiXCR and kept in-frame beta chains. Rows matching on CDR3 protein sequence are summarized as one entry with the most common DNA and genes. V and J calls and clone size were set by TCRdb, not the authors. The sample data list about 9,000 distinct CDR3 sequences, and approximately 2.2% of these were observed just once. The ten top clones hold about 66% of the sample.

This specimen's treatment or condition label, interpreted: alpha-CD19 control bispecific (anti-CD19 x anti-CD3). T cells were expanded from blood mononuclear cells for 2 to 3 days using either anti-CD3 antibody OKT3 or CD3/CD28 Dynabeads. Anti-CD19 bispecific antibody cocultures served as comparators for TRBV sequencing; in separate killing assays, anti-CD19 had no effect on Jurkat or HPB-ALL cells. Expanded T cells were maintained in RPMI 1640 supplemented with approximately 10% fetal bovine serum, recombinant human IL-2 (roughly 93 IU/ml) and IL-7 (around 5.1 ng/ml). For cocultures, some 50,000 normal T cells were combined with some 50,000 target cells and bispecific antibody in around 100 ul and incubated for approximately 16 hours at 37 degrees C. Each bispecific antibody consisted of two single-chain variable fragments expressed in a single-chain diabody format with a His tag. The effector T cells were obtained from healthy human donors, with peripheral blood mononuclear cells isolated from leukapheresis samples by Ficoll density gradient centrifugation.

At the junction V is shortened by 1 base and J by 3 bases; bases outside the gene matches: 4. CDR1 and CDR2, looked up from the germline V gene, are MGHRA and YSYEKL. Inclusive of the bounding cysteine and phenylalanine, the CDR3 is 15 residues long. Only the CDR3 DNA stays, 45 bases, in frame from base 1. This clonotype appeared many times. Its binding antigen is unknown. No qualities accompany the bases; no much larger clone lies one base away. The sample in question was T cells from a healthy donor cultured with Jurkat leukemia cells, obtained from a culture containing an anti-CD19 bispecific antibody. The V gene is TRBV4-1 and the J gene is TRBJ2-7; TRBD2 lines up with 9 middle nucleotides. The receptor's source is a human donor in good health. Some clones in this sample may be carry-over from other donors' samples. Read as DNA, the sequence is TGCGCCAGCAGCCAAGTTGTGCGGGGGGGCTACGAGCAGTACTTC. It encodes CASSQVVRGGYEQYF.